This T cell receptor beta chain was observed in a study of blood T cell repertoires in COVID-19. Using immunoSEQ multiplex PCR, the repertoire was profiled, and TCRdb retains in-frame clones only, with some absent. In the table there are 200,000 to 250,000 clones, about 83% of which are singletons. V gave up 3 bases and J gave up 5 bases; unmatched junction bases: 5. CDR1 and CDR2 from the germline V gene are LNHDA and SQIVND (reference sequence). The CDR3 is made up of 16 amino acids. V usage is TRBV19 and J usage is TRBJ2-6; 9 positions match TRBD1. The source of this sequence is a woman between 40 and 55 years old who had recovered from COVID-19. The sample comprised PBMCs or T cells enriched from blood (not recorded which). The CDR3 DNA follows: TGTGCCAGTAGTATGGGGGGGACAGGGAGGGCCAACGTCCTGACTTTC. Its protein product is CASSMGGTGRANVLTF. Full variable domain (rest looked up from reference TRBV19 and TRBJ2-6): DGGITQSPKYLFRKEGQNVTLSCEQNLNHDAMYWYRQDPGQGLRLIYYSQIVNDFQKGDIAEGYSVSREKKESFPLTVTSAQKNPTAFYLCASSMGGTGRANVLTFGAGSRLTVL.